The 25 T cell receptor beta chains presented below share a single source sample, sequenced in a study of T cell responses to AZD1222 COVID-19 vaccine. Produced via immunoSEQ multiplex PCR; TCRdb's table is partial and in-frame only. The table lists fewer than 90,000 clones, 75% to 90% of them singletons, with more than 5% in the top ten. Source: peripheral blood, taken 28 days after the second AZD1222 dose. These receptor sequences come from an adult who received the AZD1222 COVID-19 vaccine.

Details on this clone: The DNA is left out, because the CDR3 cannot be placed on it with certainty; the CDR3 is given as TCRdb lists it. The gene calls are TRBV11-2 and TRBJ1-1; the DNA was not compared with TRBD1, the D call given in the table. Counting both end residues, the CDR3 totals 16 amino acids. Germline values: CDR1 SGHAT, CDR2 FQNNGV. The CDR3 here is CASSLVFWQGNTEAFF.

The rearrangement links TRBV7-6 to TRBJ1-1, with 7 bases fitting TRBD1. CDR1 is SGHVS, CDR2 FNYEAQ, per germline. The ends lost 1 base at V and 6 bases at J; junction bases unmatched: 8. The CDR3 loop spans 15 amino acids. The CDR3 sequence is CASSLGLGGLAEAFF. CDR3 bases: TGTGCCAGCAGCTTAGGTTTAGGGGGCCTGGCTGAAGCTTTCTTT.

This clone has only one observation. The V gene is TRBV10-2, the J gene TRBJ2-2; D uncertain. The CDR3 spans 12 residues. The V gene's germline CDR1 is WSHSY and CDR2 SAAADI. V was cut by 5 bases and J by 2 bases, with 3 bases left in between. CDR3 protein: CASSLNTGELFF. The CDR3 DNA reads as TGCGCCAGCAGTCTTAACACCGGGGAGCTGTTTTTT.

The chain carries TRBV7-3 and TRBJ2-5; D is perhaps TRBD1 (6 bases). This CDR3 has 16 amino acids. V was pared by 0 bases and J by 5 bases, with 16 bases between. Per the germline V gene, CDR1 is SGHTA and CDR2 is FQGTGA. The CDR3, as DNA: TGTGCCAGCAGCTTAACCGGCAGTGGGGGCCTGGAGACCCAGTACTTC. Its translation: CASSLTGSGGLETQYF.

This clone is a singleton in its sample. The CDR3 DNA sequence: TGTGCCAGCAGCCAACTGTTCGCGGGGGGCCCAGATACGCAGTATTTT. Protein sequence: CASSQLFAGGPDTQYF. The genes are TRBV3-1 (or the pseudogene TRBV3-2) and TRBJ2-3, with 8 bases fitting TRBD2. The germline V gene has CDR1 LGHDT and CDR2 YNNKEL (reference sequence). The J segment lost 4 bases and the V segment lost 2 bases, leaving 8 bases of the junction unmatched. This CDR3 is built from 16 residues.

The gene calls are TRBV10-3 and TRBJ1-2; possibly TRBD1 for D (6 bases). This CDR3 spans 17 amino acids. The germline V gene encodes CDR1 ENHRY and CDR2 SYGVKD. V lost 1 base and J 2 bases, leaving 17 bases between the germline ends. The DNA of the CDR3 is TGTGCCATCAGTGAGTTTAAACCAGGGGCGGTAAACTATGGCTACACCTTC. Translating gives CAISEFKPGAVNYGYTF.

CDR3 residues: CASSEGLARSADTQYF. CDR3 sequence (DNA): TGTGCCAGTAGCGAGGGACTAGCGAGGAGCGCAGATACGCAGTATTTT. This chain uses TRBV19 with TRBJ2-3, with 10 bases lining up with TRBD2. Germline CDR1 is LNHDA and CDR2 is SQIVND (reference sequence). CDR3 length: 16 residues. V lost 6 bases to trimming and J lost 4 bases; unmatched junction nucleotides: 10.

The chain has TRBV28 and TRBJ1-2; D may be TRBD1 (6 bases). Germline loops: CDR1 MDHEN, CDR2 SYDVKM. The CDR3 contains 15 residues. The V gene lost 4 bases and the J gene lost 4 bases, with 16 bases spanning the gap. The CDR3 loop reads CASSSHRVPVYGYTF. The CDR3 coding sequence is TGTGCCAGCAGTTCCCACAGGGTGCCAGTCTATGGCTACACCTTC.

The rearrangement uses TRBV28 and TRBJ1-6; 7 bases agree with TRBD1. After removal of 9 bases from V and 10 bases from J, the junction contained 9 bases not matched to a gene. This CDR3 is 13 amino acids long. Germline loops: CDR1 MDHEN, CDR2 SYDVKM. The CDR3 loop is CASRQGKGSPLHF. The CDR3 bases are TGTGCCAGTCGACAGGGTAAGGGATCACCCCTCCACTTT.

In this sample, this clone turned up a few times. This sequence joins TRBV14 and TRBJ1-2; D uncertain. The CDR3 runs 16 residues. V lost 3 bases, J lost 5 bases, and 19 bases lay in between. CDR1 SGHDN and CDR2 FVKESK come from the germline V gene. The CDR3 loop is CASSQVPGPTEYGYTF. CDR3 DNA: TGTGCCAGCAGCCAGGTGCCGGGTCCAACCGAATATGGCTACACCTTC.

The chain has TRBV5-1 and TRBJ2-2; 7 bases align to TRBD1. Germline V lookup: CDR1 SGHRS, CDR2 YFSETQ. Losses at the gene ends were 4 bases for V and 0 bases for J; bases not matched to a gene: 3. CDR3 length equals 15 residues. CDR3 loop: CASSTGQPNTGELFF. CDR3 sequence (DNA): TGCGCCAGCAGCACGGGACAGCCGAACACCGGGGAGCTGTTTTTT.

V usage is TRBV6-5 and J usage is TRBJ1-6; TRBD1 matches at 12 bases. The CDR3 sequence is 15 residues long. With V trimmed by 2 bases and J by 12 bases, 5 bases remained unmatched. Germline-derived CDR1 and CDR2 are MNHEY and SVGAGI. CDR3 protein: CASSYGTGGAEPLHF. Written as DNA, the CDR3 is TGTGCCAGCAGTTACGGGACAGGGGGCGCGGAACCCCTCCACTTT.

This clone was detected a few times. The chain links TRBV10-3 to TRBJ2-7; 8 bases align to TRBD1. Germline values: CDR1 ENHRY, CDR2 SYGVKD. CDR3 length: 14 residues. The V gene end was trimmed by 6 bases and the J gene end by 5 bases; junction bases not matched to a gene: 9. The chain's CDR3 is CAISDNGQGDEQYF. The CDR3 DNA follows: TGTGCCATCAGCGATAATGGACAGGGTGACGAGCAGTACTTC.

This clone was seen a single time. This chain links TRBV28 with TRBJ2-1; D gene ambiguous. The V gene lost 10 bases and the J gene lost 6 bases, with 16 bases spanning the gap. This CDR3 is built from 13 residues. Germline CDR1 MDHEN, CDR2 SYDVKM. CDR3 amino acids: CATILSRSNEQFF. The CDR3 nucleotides read TGTGCCACCATTTTGAGCAGGAGCAATGAGCAGTTCTTC.

The chain couples TRBV5-8 to TRBJ1-4; TRBD1 is a possible D gene (5 bases). The CDR3 covers 15 residues. Trimming shortened V by 4 bases and J by 3 bases, and 13 bases separated the two germline ends. Germline CDR1 is SGHTS and CDR2 is YDEGEE. CDR3 sequence reads: CASSRIRGPNEKLFF. CDR3 coding DNA: TGTGCCAGCAGCAGGATTAGGGGACCTAATGAAAAACTGTTTTTT.

In nucleotides, the CDR3 is TGTGCCAGCAGCCAGGGGGCGGGCAATCAGCCCCAGCATTTT. Protein product: CASSQGAGNQPQHF. The chain combines TRBV3-1 (or the pseudogene TRBV3-2) with TRBJ1-5; D is perhaps TRBD1 (6 bases). The ends were cut back, 3 bases at V and 2 bases at J, with 8 bases in the middle. Germline CDR1 is LGHDT and CDR2 is YNNKEL (reference sequence). This CDR3 spans 14 amino acids.

The V call is TRBV30, the J call TRBJ2-7; TRBD1 matches 10 bases. Germline CDR1 reads GTSNPN; CDR2 reads SVGIG (reference sequence). The CDR3 length is 15 residues. V was clipped by 1 base and J by 7 bases; unmatched bases: 10. The CDR3 DNA follows: TGTGCCTGGAGTGGCCCACCGGGACAGGGGAGAGAGCAGTACTTC. It is translated as CAWSGPPGQGREQYF.

J is TRBJ2-1 and V is TRBV15; D perhaps matches TRBD1 (6 bases). Between the trimmed V and J ends, which lost 5 bases and 6 bases, there was a span of 17 bases. CDR3 length: 15 residues. Germline V CDR1 and CDR2: LNHNV, YYDKDF (reference sequence). The CDR3 DNA reads as TGTGCCACCAGCCCTAAGCCCAGGGGAAGCAATGAGCAGTTCTTC. Translated, it gives CATSPKPRGSNEQFF.

This chain joins TRBV27 and TRBJ2-5; D gene ambiguous. In germline, CDR1 is MNHEY, CDR2 SMNVEV (reference sequence). V was clipped by 3 bases and J by 3 bases, with 14 bases between them. CDR3 length: 15 residues. The CDR3, as DNA: TGTGCCAGCAGTTTGCGCGGTCTCCCAAAAGAGACCCAGTACTTC. Its protein is CASSLRGLPKETQYF.

CDR3 sequence (DNA): TGTGCCAGCAGTTCGCCCCGGACAGGGAATGGCTACACCTTC. This encodes CASSSPRTGNGYTF. The chain links TRBV27 to TRBJ1-2; 8 bases fit TRBD1. J was trimmed by 6 bases and V by 4 bases; bases with no gene match: 7. The CDR3 consists of 14 residues. Germline V gene data show CDR1 as MNHEY and CDR2 as SMNVEV (reference sequence).

The chain links TRBV15 to TRBJ1-2, with TRBD1 identical over 7 bases. The CDR3 sequence is 15 residues long. CDR1 LNHNV and CDR2 YYDKDF come from the germline V gene (reference sequence). Germline trimming cut 2 bases from V and 1 base from J; bases unmatched to any gene: 4. CDR3 region: CATSRWDRDNYGYTF. The CDR3 region has the DNA TGTGCCACCAGCAGATGGGACAGAGATAACTATGGCTACACCTTC.

The chain combines TRBV18 with TRBJ1-2, with TRBD1 matching over 9 bases. In germline, CDR1 is KGHSH, CDR2 LQKENI. This CDR3 is 16 amino acids long. Trimming cost V 2 bases and J 3 bases; bases outside gene matches: 7. The CDR3 nucleotides are TGTGCCAGCTCACCAACCCAGACAGGGGGTGACTATGGCTACACCTTC. It encodes CASSPTQTGGDYGYTF.

The chain has TRBV6-1 and TRBJ1-4; a weak D match, TRBD1 (6 bases). Germline CDR1 MNHNS, CDR2 SASEGT. With 3 bases removed from V and 7 bases from J, the gap between germline ends came to 12 bases. This CDR3 has 14 amino acids. This CDR3 reads CASSDGGGSEKLFF. For the CDR3, the DNA is TGTGCCAGCAGTGATGGAGGGGGGAGTGAAAAACTGTTTTTT.

This sequence joins TRBV5-6 and TRBJ2-1; possibly TRBD1 or TRBD2 for D (6 bases each). Trimming cost V 2 bases and J 13 bases, with 22 bases left between them. Germline-derived CDR1 and CDR2 are SGHDT and YYEEEE. This CDR3 has 15 amino acids. CDR3 residues: CASSLARLGGFIQFF. In nucleotides, the CDR3 is TGTGCCAGCAGCTTAGCCAGGCTAGGGGGGTTTATACAGTTCTTC. The full variable domain, its missing parts supplied by reference TRBV5-6 and TRBJ2-1, is DAGVTQSPTHLIKTRGQQVTLRCSPKSGHDTVSWYQQALGQGPQFIFQYYEEEERQRGNFPDRFSGHQFPNYSSELNVNALLLGDSALYLCASSLARLGGFIQFFGPGTRLTVL.

The V gene is TRBV29-1, the J gene TRBJ2-7; no clear D gene. This CDR3 has 12 amino acids. CDR1 and CDR2 from the germline V gene are SQVTM and ANQGSEA. The V gene lost 6 bases and the J gene lost 0 bases, with 9 bases spanning the gap. The CDR3 loop reads CSVSESSYEQYF. The DNA for the CDR3 is TGCAGCGTCTCGGAGAGCTCCTACGAGCAGTACTTC.